The present T cell receptor beta chain was sequenced within a study of shared clonotypes between healthy human individuals. V was pared by 4 bases and J by 0 bases, with 5 bases of the junction left unmatched. CDR1 and CDR2 (germline): SNHLY, FYNNEI. The CDR3 loop spans 17 amino acids. The data were produced by immunoSEQ multiplex PCR, yet TCRdb's version contains in-frame clones alone and is incomplete. The table shows about 1 million clones, with about 75% occurring only once. The sequence was obtained from a man younger than 35 in good health. The genes are TRBV2 and TRBJ2-6; TRBD1 matches at 8 bases. The sequenced sample was memory CD4+ T cells sorted from blood. This sample's subset: CD45RA-negative fraction. The CDR3, as DNA: TGTGCCAGCAGTGGGACAGGGATGAGCTCTGGGGCCAACGTCCTGACTTTC. It codes for CASSGTGMSSGANVLTF.